Shown below are 22 T cell receptor beta chains from a single sample sequenced in a study of T-cell memory formation after mild COVID-19 (dated by TCRdb to the early 2020s). Libraries were constructed by 5' RACE. TCRdb lists the instrument as Illumina NovaSeq 6000. In TCRdb, the public reads were trimmed at Q25 with fastp and aligned with MiXCR, with productive beta chains retained. Entries that share a CDR3 protein sequence are merged under the most common genes and DNA. This sample is represented by about 180,000 distinct CDR3 sequences; 15% to 20% of them were singletons. The leading ten clones occupy about 1.9% of the sample. The specimen was PBMCs or a T cell subset sorted from them (not recorded which). These TCRs come from an adult woman who had mild COVID-19 (a few samples of this study predate the infection). The sample titles of this study are shuffled in the database, so cell type and time point are left out; the donor was told from shared clones.

This chain connects TRBV5-1 to TRBJ2-3, with TRBD1 matching 8 bases. Trimming removed 0 bases from V and 2 bases from J; junction bases left unmatched: 2. CDR3 length equals 15 residues. The germline V gene has CDR1 SGHRS and CDR2 YFSETQ. CDR3 protein: CASSLGDRTTDTQYF. In nucleotides, the CDR3 is TGCGCCAGCAGCTTGGGGGACAGGACCACAGATACGCAGTATTTT.

This clonotype was found many times. This chain joins TRBV6-6 and TRBJ2-2; 7 bases are a match to TRBD1. The V segment lost 5 bases and the J segment 0 bases; nucleotides outside the gene matches: 3. CDR1 is MNHNY and CDR2 is SVGAGI in the germline V gene (reference sequence). The CDR3 length is 15 residues. The chain's CDR3 is CASSQGQTNTGELFF. The CDR3 DNA is TGTGCCAGCAGTCAGGGACAGACGAACACCGGGGAGCTGTTTTTT.

The rearrangement uses TRBV5-1 and TRBJ2-3, with D uncertain. The germline V and J ends were trimmed by 4 bases and 2 bases, with 11 bases remaining between them. Germline V lookup: CDR1 SGHRS, CDR2 YFSETQ. The CDR3 has 14 amino acids. The DNA of the CDR3 is TGCGCCAGCAGCGTTGGCTCTTTCACAGATACGCAGTATTTT. It codes for CASSVGSFTDTQYF.

This chain joins TRBV20-1 and TRBJ2-4; D is perhaps TRBD1 or TRBD2 (7 bases each). Per germline, CDR1 DFQATT and CDR2 SNEGSKA (reference sequence). The CDR3 runs to 15 residues. V dropped 4 bases and J dropped 8 bases, with 21 bases sitting between them. CDR3 nucleotides: TGCAGTGCTACCCCCGCCCCCAGGGGGGGCGACATTCAGTACTTC. The encoded protein is CSATPAPRGGDIQYF.

This clonotype came up a few times. V and J are TRBV5-1 and TRBJ2-1; 11 bases are shared with TRBD2. The CDR3 runs to 16 residues. Germline V gene lookup returns CDR1 SGHRS and CDR2 YFSETQ. V trimming: 4 bases; J trimming: 3 bases; junction bases outside the gene matches: 6. The CDR3 loop is CASSPKTSGVYNEQFF. CDR3 in DNA: TGCGCCAGCAGCCCCAAGACTAGCGGGGTCTACAATGAGCAGTTCTTC.

This clonotype showed up just a few times. V is TRBV5-1 and J is TRBJ2-5; D is undetermined. The germline gives CDR1 SGHRS, CDR2 YFSETQ. There are 13 residues in the CDR3. V was pared by 4 bases and J by 5 bases, with 12 bases between. The CDR3 protein is CASSGVNGETQYF. The CDR3 DNA reads as TGCGCCAGCAGCGGAGTCAATGGGGAGACCCAGTACTTC. Combining the CDR3 with reference TRBV5-1 and TRBJ2-5 gives the whole variable domain KAGVTQTPRYLIKTRGQQVTLSCSPISGHRSVSWYQQTPGQGLQFLFEYFSETQRNKGNFPGRFSGRQFSNSRSEMNVSTLELGDSALYLCASSGVNGETQYFGPGTRLLVL.

The rearrangement joins TRBV20-1 to TRBJ1-2; D is undetermined. Trimming took off 6 bases at V and 8 bases at J, with 13 bases between the two ends. From germline, CDR1 is DFQATT and CDR2 SNEGSKA (reference sequence). The CDR3 loop spans 11 amino acids. CDR3 bases: TGCAGTGCAACGGAGCCATCGGGCTACACCTTC. The encoded protein is CSATEPSGYTF.

This clonotype came up a few times. The gene calls are TRBV3-1 and TRBJ2-2; 7 bases line up with TRBD2. This CDR3 comprises 16 residues. Germline V gene sequence: CDR1 LGHDT, CDR2 YNNKEL (reference sequence). After removal of 4 bases from V and 6 bases from J, the junction contained 11 bases not matched to a gene. Written as DNA, the CDR3 is TGTGCCAGCAGCCCCCCTACCGGACTAGTTTCCGGGGAGCTGTTTTTT. Protein product: CASSPPTGLVSGELFF.

This clonotype turned up a few times. This chain joins TRBV4-3 and TRBJ2-2; TRBD1 matches 9 bases. Unmatched junction bases numbered 8, after V lost 4 bases and J lost 5 bases. CDR3 length: 16 amino acids. Germline CDR1 LGHNA, CDR2 YSLEER. This chain's CDR3 is CASSLQGAALTGELFF. In DNA form, the CDR3 reads TGCGCCAGCAGCCTACAGGGGGCGGCCCTGACCGGGGAGCTGTTTTTT.

The chain joins TRBV5-1 to TRBJ2-5; D call uncertain. Trimming shortened V by 0 bases and J by 2 bases, and 8 bases separated the two germline ends. This CDR3 spans 14 amino acids. Germline V gene sequence: CDR1 SGHRS, CDR2 YFSETQ. CDR3 sequence reads: CASSLEGRQETQYF. CDR3 nucleotides: TGCGCCAGCAGCTTGGAAGGCAGGCAAGAGACCCAGTACTTC.

As for this clonotype: The junction shows a germline mismatch at one end, possibly a read error. The CDR3: CASSLGSRGGPDNEQFF. CDR3 DNA sequence: TGTGCTAGCAGCTTAGGGTCCCGGGGGGGGCCGGACAATGAGCAGTTCTTC. The rearrangement joins TRBV7-7 to TRBJ2-1; 8 bases fit TRBD2. CDR3 length equals 17 residues. Germline V gene data show CDR1 as SSHAT and CDR2 as FNYEAQ (reference sequence).

The chain carries TRBV24-1 and TRBJ2-1; tentative D call: TRBD1 (5 bases). The CDR3 totals 16 residues. The ends were cut back, 3 bases at V and 2 bases at J, with 13 bases in the middle. In germline, CDR1 is KGHDR, CDR2 SFDVKD. The CDR3: CATSDQGIQPYNEQFF. The CDR3 coding sequence is TGTGCCACCAGTGATCAGGGAATACAACCCTACAATGAGCAGTTCTTC.

Of note for this clonotype: The germline gene is not matched at one end of the junction; a read error may be the cause. This rearrangement joins TRBV18 to TRBJ2-7, with D maybe TRBD2 (7 bases). Germline V gives CDR1 KGHSH, CDR2 LQKENI. This CDR3 region has 14 residues. The CDR3 loop reads CASSQGGGLYAQYF. CDR3 DNA sequence: TGTGCCAGCTCACAGGGCGGGGGCTTATACGCGCAGTACTTC. Variable domain in full (rest from reference TRBV18 and TRBJ2-7): NAGVMQNPRHLVRRRGQEARLRCSPMKGHSHVYWYRQLPEEGLKFMVYLQKENIIDESGMPKERFSAEFPKEGPSILRIQQVVRGDSAAYFCASSQGGGLYAQYFGPGTRLTVT.

This clonotype was seen a few times. This rearrangement joins TRBV19 to TRBJ1-2, with D perhaps TRBD1 (6 bases). The CDR3 consists of 13 residues. CDR1 is LNHDA and CDR2 is SQIVND in the germline V gene (reference sequence). Trimming left V 8 bases short and J 5 bases short, with 15 bases between. The CDR3 DNA sequence: TGTGCCAGTTCAAACAGGGAGCGGTATGGCTACACCTTC. It yields the protein CASSNRERYGYTF.

The CDR3 protein is CASSLSSGSADTQYF. The CDR3 coding sequence is TGTGCCAGCAGTTTATCTAGCGGGAGCGCAGATACGCAGTATTTT. The chain uses TRBV27 and TRBJ2-3, with 9 bases aligning to TRBD2. V lost 0 bases and J lost 4; bases outside the gene matches: 2. CDR3 size: 15 residues. Germline-derived CDR1 and CDR2 are MNHEY and SMNVEV (reference sequence).

The table lists this clonotype with a few counts. The chain links TRBV3-1 to TRBJ1-2; the match to TRBD1 covers 8 bases. This CDR3 has 15 amino acids. V dropped 4 bases and J dropped 6; count of bases not matched to a gene: 10. The germline gives CDR1 LGHDT, CDR2 YNNKEL (reference sequence). CDR3 protein: CASSPHRGKVDGYTF. CDR3 DNA sequence: TGTGCCAGCAGCCCCCACAGGGGGAAGGTCGATGGCTACACCTTC.

The sample holds a few counts of this clonotype. The V gene is TRBV10-3, the J gene TRBJ2-7, with D perhaps assigned TRBD1 or TRBD2 (6 bases each). The CDR3 contains 14 residues. Germline V CDR1 and CDR2: ENHRY, SYGVKD. V was cut by 4 bases and J by 2 bases, with 12 bases left in between. CDR3 bases: TGTGCCATCAGTGCTGGGCGGGACACCTACGAGCAGTACTTC. This codes for CAISAGRDTYEQYF.

The chain links TRBV29-1 to TRBJ2-1; TRBD2 is a possible D gene (6 bases). CDR1 is SQVTM, CDR2 ANQGSEA, per germline. The CDR3 is 13 amino acids. V lost 4 bases and J 5 bases, leaving 12 bases between the germline ends. This CDR3 reads CSVGLGGHNEQFF. The CDR3 nucleotides are TGCAGCGTTGGACTGGGGGGACACAATGAGCAGTTCTTC.

This clonotype came up many times. The chain links TRBV7-9 to TRBJ2-5; either TRBD1 or TRBD2 may fit D (5 bases each). The CDR3 length is 14 residues. V was cut by 2 bases and J by 7 bases, with 14 bases left in between. CDR1 SEHNR and CDR2 FQNEAQ come from the germline V gene (reference sequence). For the CDR3, the DNA is TGTGCCAGCAGCTTACGCAGGGCCGGAGGGACCCAGTACTTC. Translation gives CASSLRRAGGTQYF.

This clonotype occurred many times. The chain combines TRBV20-1 with TRBJ2-7, with TRBD1 matching 7 bases. V shed 0 bases, J shed 0 bases, and the junction held 5 bases outside the gene matches. Germline CDR1 is DFQATT and CDR2 is SNEGSKA (reference sequence). The CDR3 contains 15 residues. For the CDR3, the DNA is TGCAGTGCTAGAGATGGACAGGCCCGCTCCTACGAGCAGTACTTC. Its translation: CSARDGQARSYEQYF.

This clonotype was found a few times. The V gene is TRBV5-1, the J gene TRBJ2-1; the match to TRBD2 covers 8 bases. Per germline, CDR1 SGHRS and CDR2 YFSETQ. The CDR3 has 17 residues. Trimming removed 0 bases from V and 1 base from J; junction bases left unmatched: 6. The CDR3 coding sequence is TGCGCCAGCAGCTTGGCCCCAGGACTAGCATCCTACAATGAGCAGTTCTTC. The encoded protein is CASSLAPGLASYNEQFF.

The chain carries TRBV12-3 or TRBV12-4 and TRBJ2-7; 7 nucleotides align to TRBD2. The CDR3 length is 17 residues. J lost 5 bases, V lost 2 bases, and 15 bases had no gene match. The CDR3 reads CASSLIIWAGEVHEQYF. DNA of the CDR3: TGTGCCAGCAGTTTAATTATATGGGCGGGAGAGGTCCACGAGCAGTACTTC.